This TCR beta chain was found in a study of CD8 T cells in ankylosing spondylitis. Germline values: CDR1 MGHRA, CDR2 YSYEKL. The CDR3 has 15 amino acids. With 1 base removed from V and 0 bases from J, the gap between germline ends came to 7 bases. Points from the study as a whole: From matched ankylosing spondylitis synovial fluid, disease-linked clones were reportedly recovered at significantly enriched levels.

Preparation of TCR beta libraries was done by quantitative 5'-RACE with molecular barcodes. TCRdb used MiXCR to reprocess the 5' RACE reads, holding one entry per CDR3 protein. The sample lists about 140,000 distinct CDR3 sequences, about 8% occurring once. This clonotype was seen a few times. Its cognate antigen is unknown. This TCR came from a male donor with ankylosing spondylitis. Sequencing was done on a sample of synovial fluid, either unsorted or a sorted T cell fraction (not recorded which). This chain connects TRBV4-1 to TRBJ2-1; D remains ambiguous. The CDR3 is CASSQAVSSYNEQFF. CDR3 nucleotides: TGCGCCAGCAGCCAAGCGGTGTCCTCCTACAATGAGCAGTTCTTC.